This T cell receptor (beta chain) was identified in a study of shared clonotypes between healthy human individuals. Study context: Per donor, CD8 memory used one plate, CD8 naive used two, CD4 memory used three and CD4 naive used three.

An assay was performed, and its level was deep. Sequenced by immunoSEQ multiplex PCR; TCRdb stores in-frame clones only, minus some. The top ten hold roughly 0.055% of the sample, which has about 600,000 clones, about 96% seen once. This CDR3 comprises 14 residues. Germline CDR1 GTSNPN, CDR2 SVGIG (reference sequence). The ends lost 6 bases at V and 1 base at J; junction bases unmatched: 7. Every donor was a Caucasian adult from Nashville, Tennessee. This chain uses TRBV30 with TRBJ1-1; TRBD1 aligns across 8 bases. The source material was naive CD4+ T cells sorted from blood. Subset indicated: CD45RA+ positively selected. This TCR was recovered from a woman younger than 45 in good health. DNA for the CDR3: TGTGCCTGTTCGACAGGGGCTAAGAACACTGAAGCTTTCTTT. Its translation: CACSTGAKNTEAFF.